These 10 T cell receptor beta chains share one sample of origin, sequenced in a study of blood T cells in healthy people across ages. With a J-beta primer mix and a sample-barcoded 5' primer, a second PCR ran roughly 7 to 11 cycles. One entry per CDR3 protein, called by TCRdb with MiXCR from the 5' RACE reads. The sample records around 1,000,000 distinct CDR3 sequences, roughly 24% being singletons. These data also formed part of another study, on T cells of mothers and their children.

Sequenced sample: blood. The origin of the receptors is a girl aged 2 to 9 in good health.

Only a few counts were recorded for this clonotype. The rearrangement uses TRBV15 and TRBJ2-1, with 9 nucleotides matching TRBD1. Germline CDR1 is LNHNV and CDR2 is YYDKDF (reference sequence). J gave up 8 bases and V 2 bases, and 4 bases lay outside the gene matches. The CDR3 sequence is 14 residues long. The DNA for the CDR3 is TGTGCCACCAGCAGAACAGGGGGCCGCGATGAGCAGTTCTTC. Encoded protein: CATSRTGGRDEQFF.

The chain recombines TRBV24-1 with TRBJ1-4; D gene ambiguous. The germline V gene has CDR1 KGHDR and CDR2 SFDVKD. CDR3 length: 17 amino acids. V was trimmed by 4 bases and J by 6 bases, leaving 20 bases between them. The DNA for the CDR3 is TGTGCCACCAGTGACGCAACCCGGGGAGGCGAGGATGAAAAACTGTTTTTT. It yields the protein CATSDATRGGEDEKLFF.

This clonotype came up a few times. The rearrangement joins TRBV7-2 to TRBJ1-2; TRBD1 might be the D (5 bases). V shed 5 bases and J shed 4 bases, with 11 bases lying between them. The CDR3 has 13 residues. The germline CDR1 and CDR2 sequences are SGHTA and FQGNSA. The CDR3 DNA is TGTGCCAGCAGCGTCCAGGGTGCCTATGGCTACACCTTC. It yields the protein CASSVQGAYGYTF.

This clonotype appeared many times. The V call is TRBV5-1, the J call TRBJ1-1; D is unclear. Trimming shortened V by 4 bases and J by 3 bases, and 10 bases separated the two germline ends. CDR3 length: 13 amino acids. Germline assignment: CDR1 SGHRS and CDR2 YFSETQ. The CDR3 DNA sequence: TGCGCCAGCAGCGACATAGCAGACACTGAAGCTTTCTTT. It translates to CASSDIADTEAFF.

A few counts support this clonotype. This chain connects TRBV2 to TRBJ2-7; tentatively, D is TRBD2 (6 bases). Per germline, CDR1 SNHLY and CDR2 FYNNEI. The ends were cut back, 7 bases at V and 5 bases at J, with 15 bases in the middle. CDR3 size: 13 residues. Here the CDR3 reads CASTLASVDEQYF. The CDR3 DNA sequence: TGTGCCAGCACCCTGGCTAGCGTCGACGAGCAGTACTTC.

The chain carries TRBV5-4 and TRBJ1-1, with D possibly matching TRBD1 (5 bases). Trimming pared 4 bases from V and 6 bases from J, leaving 16 bases between. Per germline, CDR1 SGHNT and CDR2 YYREEE (reference sequence). The CDR3 totals 14 residues. This CDR3 is CASSAAFRVAEAFF. Here the CDR3 DNA reads TGTGCCAGCAGCGCTGCCTTCAGGGTCGCTGAAGCTTTCTTT.

The chain uses TRBV3-1 and TRBJ2-5; D possibly corresponds to TRBD2 (6 bases). V gave up 0 bases and J gave up 2 bases, with 19 bases separating them. Germline values: CDR1 LGHDT, CDR2 YNNKEL (reference sequence). This CDR3 is 18 amino acids long. In nucleotides, the CDR3 is TGTGCCAGCAGCCAAGAAGGGAGGAGCGTCGAGTCTCAAGAGACCCAGTACTTC. Translating gives CASSQEGRSVESQETQYF.

This clonotype was observed a few times. The rearrangement uses TRBV7-9 and TRBJ2-5, with D maybe TRBD2 (6 bases). The CDR3 runs to 19 residues. Germline V gene sequence: CDR1 SEHNR, CDR2 FQNEAQ (reference sequence). V was shortened by 7 bases and J by 4 bases, with 31 bases between the two germline ends. Here the CDR3 DNA reads TGTGCCAGCAAGAGAGGAACAGGAGCACCCACCCAGGAGGGAGAGACCCAGTACTTC. Its protein product is CASKRGTGAPTQEGETQYF. Supplemented by reference TRBV7-9 and TRBJ2-5, the full variable domain reads DTGVSQNPRHKITKRGQNVTFRCDPISEHNRLYWYRQTLGQGPEFLTYFQNEAQLEKSRLLSDRFSAERPKGSFSTLEIQRTEQGDSAMYLCASKRGTGAPTQEGETQYFGPGTRLLVL.

The chain employs TRBV16 and TRBJ2-7, with D perhaps TRBD1 (6 bases). Per the germline V gene, CDR1 is KGHSY and CDR2 is FQNENV. V gave up 4 bases and J gave up 7 bases, with 17 bases separating them. CDR3 length: 14 residues. The CDR3 nucleotides read TGTGCCAGCAGCCCAGATGACAGGCCGAGGGAGCAGTACTTC. It encodes CASSPDDRPREQYF.

V usage is TRBV27 and J usage is TRBJ1-5, with TRBD1 matching 9 bases. J was trimmed by 1 base and V by 8 bases; bases with no gene match: 6. Germline V CDR1 and CDR2: MNHEY, SMNVEV (reference sequence). The CDR3 extends over 15 amino acids. The CDR3 region is CASAPTGGSNQPQHF. For the CDR3, the DNA is TGTGCCAGCGCGCCGACAGGGGGGAGCAATCAGCCCCAGCATTTT.